The rows below give T cell receptor beta chains drawn from one sample of a study of blood T cell repertoires in COVID-19. Clones were read by immunoSEQ multiplex PCR, and TCRdb kept only the in-frame ones, dropping some. Found here are around 370,000 clones, 75% to 90% of them singletons; the top ten hold over 6%. Sequenced input: peripheral blood. The receptors shown here come from a woman aged 45-59 years with COVID-19, enrolled during active disease. CDR3s include the opening cysteine and the closing phenylalanine or tryptophan. A D gene is named only where the DNA matches it firmly. Clone size is shown for a subset of rows, as once, few, many or a class of expanded clone.

TRBV20-1	TRBD2	TRBJ2-7	16	-	TGCAGTGCTAGTAGGGGGACTAGCGGGAAGAGGTACGAGCAGTACTTC	CSASRGTSGKRYEQYF
TRBV14	TRBD1	TRBJ1-2	13	-	TGTGCCAGCAGCCAAGCGGGGGACAGGGGCTACACCTTC	CASSQAGDRGYTF
TRBV29-1	-	TRBJ2-3	15	-	TGCAGCGTTGAAAGGGGGACGGGAGGTGTTAATACGCAGTATTTT	CSVERGTGGVNTQYF
TRBV30	-	TRBJ2-7	11	-	TGTGCCGCCCAGGGCGGGGCCGAGCAGTACTTC	CAAQGGAEQYF
TRBV7-2	TRBD2	TRBJ2-5	15	once	TGTGCCAGCAGCTTTTTTGCGGGAGATCAAGAGACCCAGTACTTC	CASSFFAGDQETQYF
TRBV10-3	TRBD1	TRBJ1-1	13	-	TGTGCCTCCAGCCGACAGGGGGACACTGAAGCTTTCTTT	CASSRQGDTEAFF
TRBV24-1	TRBD2	TRBJ2-2	17	-	TGTGCCACCAGTGATTTGATGGGGGGGGCGAACACCGGGGAGCTGTTTTTT	CATSDLMGGANTGELFF
TRBV30	-	TRBJ1-2	15	-	TGTGCCTGGAGTACCACAGGGCAAGCTAACTATGGCTACACCTTC	CAWSTTGQANYGYTF
TRBV5-1	-	TRBJ1-1	15	once	TGCGCCAGCGGGCCAGGGGCCCTTATGAACACTGAAGCTTTCTTT	CASGPGALMNTEAFF
TRBV5-1	TRBD2	TRBJ2-2	15	-	TGCGCCAGCAGCTGGACTAGCGGGAACACCGGGGAGCTGTTTTTT	CASSWTSGNTGELFF
TRBV5-4	-	TRBJ2-7	15	-	TGTGCCAGCAGCTTAATTTCCGGGACTGAAACTGAGCAGTACTTC	CASSLISGTETEQYF
TRBV24-1	TRBD2	TRBJ2-7	17	-	TGTGCCACCAGTGACTCGGGACTAGCGGGAGGTCCCGGTGAGCAGTACTTC	CATSDSGLAGGPGEQYF
TRBV19	-	TRBJ2-1	14	-	TGTGCCAGTACCAGGACACGGTCCTACAATGAGCAGTTCTTC	CASTRTRSYNEQFF
TRBV18	-	TRBJ1-2	14	-	TGTGCCAGCTCACCGTTTGGCGGAAACTATGGCTACACCTTC	CASSPFGGNYGYTF
TRBV18	TRBD1	TRBJ2-2	14	few	TGTGCCAGCCGCGGACAGGGTGGGACCGGGGAGCTGTTTTTT	CASRGQGGTGELFF
TRBV9	TRBD1	TRBJ1-2	13	-	TGTGCCAGCAGCGTAGAACAGGGGGTCGGCTACACCTTC	CASSVEQGVGYTF
TRBV19	-	TRBJ2-5	14	-	TGTGCCAGTAGGGAAGTACAGGACCAAGAGACCCAGTACTTC	CASREVQDQETQYF
TRBV19	-	TRBJ1-6	13	once	TGTGCCAGTAGTCTGGGCTTCAATTCACCCCTCCACTTT	CASSLGFNSPLHF
TRBV5-1	TRBD1	TRBJ2-5	14	few	TGCGCCAGCCGGACAGGTGGTAGAATAGAGACCCAGTACTTC	CASRTGGRIETQYF
TRBV20-1	TRBD2	TRBJ2-1	14	once	TGCAGTGCTAGTGGCGGGAGTAATAGCGTTGAGCAGTTCTTC	CSASGGSNSVEQFF
TRBV3-1/TRBV3-2	TRBD2	TRBJ2-5	20	-	TGTGCCAGCAGCCAAGATAGGGGACTAGCGGGAGTGGGCGCATCAGAGACCCAGTACTTC	CASSQDRGLAGVGASETQYF
TRBV7-9	-	TRBJ1-1	15	-	TGTGCCAGCAGCTTCACGGGACACGCGAACACTGAAGCTTTCTTT	CASSFTGHANTEAFF
TRBV30	TRBD1	TRBJ1-3	15	-	TGTGCCTGGAGTACCTTAGGGGGCGCTGGAAACACCATATATTTT	CAWSTLGGAGNTIYF
TRBV29-1	-	TRBJ1-2	10	-	TGCAGCGTTGACTGGGGCGGCTACACCTTC	CSVDWGGYTF
TRBV18	TRBD1	TRBJ1-5	15	-	TGTGCCAGCGCGGAGGACAGGGGGCGAGGCCAGCCCCAGCATTTT	CASAEDRGRGQPQHF
TRBV19	TRBD2	TRBJ2-3	15	few	TGTGCCAGTAGTAGACTAGCGGCTCTCACAGATACGCAGTATTTT	CASSRLAALTDTQYF
TRBV7-8	TRBD1	TRBJ2-7	17	-	TGTGCCAGCAGCTCCGGGGGGTCGACAGGGGGCCCCTACGAGCAGTACTTC	CASSSGGSTGGPYEQYF
TRBV21-1	-	TRBJ1-3	18	-	TGTGCCAGCACTCCGAGGCCCAGGGACTCGGAAGTCGAAAACACCATATATTTT	CASTPRPRDSEVENTIYF
TRBV9	-	TRBJ1-6	18	-	TGTGCCAGCAGCCCATCTTTCAGGGGCTCCTCCTATAATTCACCCCTCCACTTT	CASSPSFRGSSYNSPLHF
TRBV11-1	TRBD2	TRBJ2-1	14	-	TGTGCCAGCAGCTTAGCTTGGACTAGCTATGAGCAGTTCTTC	CASSLAWTSYEQFF
TRBV11-2	-	TRBJ2-3	11	few	TGTGCCAGCCGATCTGGGCATACGCAGTATTTT	CASRSGHTQYF
TRBV7-3	-	TRBJ1-6	13	-	TGTGCCAGCAGCATGGGGACTTATTCACCCCTCCACTTT	CASSMGTYSPLHF
TRBV19	-	TRBJ2-1	13	-	TGTGCCAGTAGCCCGACAGGACGGGCTGAGCAGTTCTTC	CASSPTGRAEQFF
TRBV7-9	-	TRBJ1-1	14	-	TGTGCCAGCAACTATGCAGACAGGAACACTGAAGCTTTCTTT	CASNYADRNTEAFF
TRBV4-1	TRBD1	TRBJ1-5	15	-	TGCGCCAGCAGCCAAGCCGGGACAGGATATCAGCCCCAGCATTTT	CASSQAGTGYQPQHF
TRBV19	-	TRBJ1-2	13	-	TGTGCCAGTAGGCGCTCTCTAAACTATGGCTACACCTTC	CASRRSLNYGYTF
TRBV5-1	TRBD1	TRBJ2-7	16	-	TGCGCCAGCAGCTCGCAACCCAGGGACAGCAGCTACGAGCAGTACTTC	CASSSQPRDSSYEQYF
TRBV6-5	TRBD1	TRBJ2-1	15	-	TGTGCCAGCAGTTTGGACAGGGCGGGCGGTAATGAGCAGTTCTTC	CASSLDRAGGNEQFF
TRBV7-2	TRBD2	TRBJ2-7	15	few	TGTGCCAGCAGCTCAGGGACTAGCGGGACCTACGAGCAGTACTTC	CASSSGTSGTYEQYF
TRBV14	-	TRBJ2-1	16	-	TGTGCCAGCAGCCAAGAGTCGCCCCGGGGAGCCAATGAGCAGTTCTTC	CASSQESPRGANEQFF